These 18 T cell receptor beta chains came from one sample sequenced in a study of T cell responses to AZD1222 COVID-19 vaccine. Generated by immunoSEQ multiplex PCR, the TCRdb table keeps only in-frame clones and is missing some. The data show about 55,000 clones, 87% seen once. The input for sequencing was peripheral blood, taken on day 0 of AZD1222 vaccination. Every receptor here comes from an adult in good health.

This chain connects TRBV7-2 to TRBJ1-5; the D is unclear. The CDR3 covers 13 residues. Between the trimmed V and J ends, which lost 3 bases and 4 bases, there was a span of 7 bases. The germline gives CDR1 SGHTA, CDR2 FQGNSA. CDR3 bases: TGTGCCAGCAGCTTTGGGCAGAATCAGCCCCAGCATTTT. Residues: CASSFGQNQPQHF.

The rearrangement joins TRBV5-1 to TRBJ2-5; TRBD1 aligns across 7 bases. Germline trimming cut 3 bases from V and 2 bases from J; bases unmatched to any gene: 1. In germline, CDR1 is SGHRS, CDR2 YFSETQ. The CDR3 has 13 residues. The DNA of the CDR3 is TGCGCCAGCAGCTCGGGACAGCAAGAGACCCAGTACTTC. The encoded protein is CASSSGQQETQYF.

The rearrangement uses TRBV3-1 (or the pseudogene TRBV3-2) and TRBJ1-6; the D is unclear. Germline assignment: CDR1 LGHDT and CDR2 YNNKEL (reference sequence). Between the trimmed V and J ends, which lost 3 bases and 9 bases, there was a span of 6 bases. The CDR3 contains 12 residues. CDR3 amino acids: CASSHARSPLHF. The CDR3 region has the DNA TGTGCCAGCAGCCATGCGCGTTCACCCCTCCACTTT.

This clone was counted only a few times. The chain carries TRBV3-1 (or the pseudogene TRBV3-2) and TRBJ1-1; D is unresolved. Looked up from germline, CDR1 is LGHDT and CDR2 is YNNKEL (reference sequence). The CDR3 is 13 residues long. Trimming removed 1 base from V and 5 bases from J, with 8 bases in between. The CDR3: CASSQVSGTEAFF. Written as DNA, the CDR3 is TGTGCCAGCAGCCAAGTTAGTGGGACTGAAGCTTTCTTT.

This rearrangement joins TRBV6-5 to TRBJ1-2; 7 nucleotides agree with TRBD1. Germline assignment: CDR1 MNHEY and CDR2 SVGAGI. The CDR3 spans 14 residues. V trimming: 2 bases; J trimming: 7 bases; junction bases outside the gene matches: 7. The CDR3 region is CASSYRRGGIGYTF. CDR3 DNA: TGTGCCAGCAGTTACCGGAGAGGGGGCATTGGCTACACCTTC.

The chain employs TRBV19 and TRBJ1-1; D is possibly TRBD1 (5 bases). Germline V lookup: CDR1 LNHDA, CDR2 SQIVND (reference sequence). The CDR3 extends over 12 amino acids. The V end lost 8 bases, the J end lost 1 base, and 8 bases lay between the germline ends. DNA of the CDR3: TGTGCCAGTGGGCAGGGGAACACTGAAGCTTTCTTT. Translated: CASGQGNTEAFF.

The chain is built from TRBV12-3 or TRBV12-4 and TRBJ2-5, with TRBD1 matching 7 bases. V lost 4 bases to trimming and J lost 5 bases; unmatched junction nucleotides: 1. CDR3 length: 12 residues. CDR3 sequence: CASSSTGETQYF. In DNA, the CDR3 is TGTGCCAGCAGTTCGACAGGGGAGACCCAGTACTTC.

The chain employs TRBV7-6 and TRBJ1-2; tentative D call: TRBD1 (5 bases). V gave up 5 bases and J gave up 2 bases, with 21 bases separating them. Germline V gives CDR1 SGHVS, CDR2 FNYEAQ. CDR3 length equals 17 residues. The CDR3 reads CASSPQGGASDNYGYTF. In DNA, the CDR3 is TGTGCCAGCAGCCCACAAGGTGGGGCAAGTGACAACTATGGCTACACCTTC.

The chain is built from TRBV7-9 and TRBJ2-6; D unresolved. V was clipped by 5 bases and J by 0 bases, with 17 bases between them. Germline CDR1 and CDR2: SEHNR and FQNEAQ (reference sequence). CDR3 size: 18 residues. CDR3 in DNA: TGTGCCAGCAGCAAGGGCCCGGACGTCTCCTCTGGGGCCAACGTCCTGACTTTC. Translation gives CASSKGPDVSSGANVLTF.

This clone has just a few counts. CDR3 region: CASSNLQGVTSGYTF. CDR3 sequence (DNA): TGTGCCAGCAGTAATTTACAGGGGGTGACCTCAGGCTACACCTTC. The V gene is TRBV28, the J gene TRBJ1-2, with 8 bases that match TRBD1. In germline, CDR1 is MDHEN, CDR2 SYDVKM. CDR3 size: 15 residues. The V and J ends lost 5 bases and 8 bases, in that order; junction bases with no gene match: 13.

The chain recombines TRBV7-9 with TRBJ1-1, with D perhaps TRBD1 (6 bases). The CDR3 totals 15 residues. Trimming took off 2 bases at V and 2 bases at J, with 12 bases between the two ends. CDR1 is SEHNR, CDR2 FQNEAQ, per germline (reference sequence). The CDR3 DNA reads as TGTGCCAGCAGCTTAACAGGGTGGGGTAACACTGAAGCTTTCTTT. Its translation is CASSLTGWGNTEAFF.

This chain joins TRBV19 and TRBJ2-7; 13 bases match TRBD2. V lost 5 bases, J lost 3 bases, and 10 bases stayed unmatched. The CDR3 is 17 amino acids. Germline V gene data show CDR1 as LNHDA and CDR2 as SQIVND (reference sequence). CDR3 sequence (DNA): TGTGCCAGTAGTGATCGGACTAGCGGGGGACCAAACTACGAGCAGTACTTC. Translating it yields CASSDRTSGGPNYEQYF. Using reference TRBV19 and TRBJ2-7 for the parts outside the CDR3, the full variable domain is DGGITQSPKYLFRKEGQNVTLSCEQNLNHDAMYWYRQDPGQGLRLIYYSQIVNDFQKGDIAEGYSVSREKKESFPLTVTSAQKNPTAFYLCASSDRTSGGPNYEQYFGPGTRLTVT.

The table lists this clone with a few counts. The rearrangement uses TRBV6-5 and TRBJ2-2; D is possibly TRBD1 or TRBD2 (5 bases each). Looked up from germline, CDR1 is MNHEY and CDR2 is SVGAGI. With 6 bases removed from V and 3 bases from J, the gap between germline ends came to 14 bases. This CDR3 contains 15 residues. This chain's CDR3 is CASSGERGDTGELFF. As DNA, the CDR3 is TGTGCCAGCAGCGGAGAAAGAGGGGACACCGGGGAGCTGTTTTTT.

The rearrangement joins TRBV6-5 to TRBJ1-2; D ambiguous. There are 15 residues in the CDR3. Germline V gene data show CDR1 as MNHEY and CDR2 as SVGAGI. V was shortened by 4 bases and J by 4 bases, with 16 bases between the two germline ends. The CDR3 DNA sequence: TGTGCCAGCAGTTCCTTACTCGGCGGCAGCTATGGCTACACCTTC. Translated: CASSSLLGGSYGYTF.

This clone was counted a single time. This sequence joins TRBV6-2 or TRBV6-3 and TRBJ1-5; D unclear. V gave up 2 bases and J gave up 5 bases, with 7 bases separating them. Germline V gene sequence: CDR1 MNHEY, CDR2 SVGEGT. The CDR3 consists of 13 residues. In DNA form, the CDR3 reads TGTGCCAGCAGTTACCAATCCGATCAGCCCCAGCATTTT. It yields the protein CASSYQSDQPQHF.

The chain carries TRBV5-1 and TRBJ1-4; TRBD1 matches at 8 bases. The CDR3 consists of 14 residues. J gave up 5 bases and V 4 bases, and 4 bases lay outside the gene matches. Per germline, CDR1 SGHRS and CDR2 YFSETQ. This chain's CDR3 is CASSRGQENEKLFF. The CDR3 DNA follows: TGCGCCAGCAGCAGGGGACAGGAAAATGAAAAACTGTTTTTT.

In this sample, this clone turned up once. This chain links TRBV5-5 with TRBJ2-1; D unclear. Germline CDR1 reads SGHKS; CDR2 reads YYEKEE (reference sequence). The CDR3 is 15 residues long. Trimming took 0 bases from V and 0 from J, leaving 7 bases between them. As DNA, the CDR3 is TGTGCCAGCAGCTTGGTTCCTCGCTCCTACAATGAGCAGTTCTTC. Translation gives CASSLVPRSYNEQFF. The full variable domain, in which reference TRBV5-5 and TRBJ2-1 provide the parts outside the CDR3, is DAGVTQSPTHLIKTRGQQVTLRCSPISGHKSVSWYQQVLGQGPQFIFQYYEKEERGRGNFPDRFSARQFPNYSSELNVNALLLGDSALYLCASSLVPRSYNEQFFGPGTRLTVL.

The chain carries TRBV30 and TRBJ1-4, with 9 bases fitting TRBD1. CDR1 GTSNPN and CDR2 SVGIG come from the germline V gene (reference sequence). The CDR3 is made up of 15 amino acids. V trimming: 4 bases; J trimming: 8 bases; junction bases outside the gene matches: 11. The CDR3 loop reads CAWNRPGQGPEKLFF. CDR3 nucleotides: TGTGCCTGGAACCGACCGGGACAGGGCCCCGAAAAACTGTTTTTT.